Listed here are 3 T cell receptor beta chains from one sample, sequenced in a study of T cell clusters in autoimmune cytopenias. Some 34,000 genome equivalents of blood DNA were amplified for TRB. Multiplex touch-down PCR amplified TRB using TRB-A and TRB-B pools in one tube. TCRdb re-called the multiplex PCR reads; one entry per CDR3 protein, DNA not given. The table lists around 5,400 distinct CDR3 sequences. The sample was also reused in another study, on T cell repertoires in aging, cancer and after chemotherapy.

The sample consisted of peripheral blood. The receptors were gathered from a human donor in good health.

CDR3 region: CASSLGSLNTEAFF. V usage is TRBV14 and J usage is TRBJ1-1. Germline V CDR1 and CDR2: SGHDN, FVKESK. This CDR3 comprises 14 residues.

This clonotype is classed as medium-sized by frequency. V gene TRBV20-1 combines with J gene TRBJ1-1. This CDR3 has 13 amino acids. Germline CDR1 and CDR2: DFQATT and SNEGSKA (reference sequence). CDR3 protein: CSAKNAGGTEAFF.

This clonotype is deemed medium-sized (0.01 to 0.1%) by its frequency. This chain uses TRBV6-2 or TRBV6-3 with TRBJ2-5; the D call from TCRdb, TRBD2, cannot be confirmed without DNA. Germline CDR1 reads MNHEY; CDR2 reads SVGEGT. The CDR3 sequence is 13 residues long. CDR3 sequence: CASSPAGGETQYF.